The 9 T cell receptor beta chains below all came from one sample that was sequenced in a study of blood T cell repertoires in COVID-19. Generated by immunoSEQ multiplex PCR, the TCRdb table keeps only in-frame clones and is missing some. Altogether 200,000 to 250,000 clones are present, more than 75% being singletons, with the ten largest covering around 0.89%. The sequenced sample was peripheral blood. These TCRs come from a man between 35 and 55 years old with acute or convalescent COVID-19.

This clone was counted a single time. The identical CDR3 is also encoded by other nucleotide sequences in the sample. This rearrangement joins TRBV5-1 to TRBJ1-3, with unresolved D. This CDR3 is 15 amino acids long. Trimming left V 1 base short and J 0 bases short, with 8 bases between. Per the germline V gene, CDR1 is SGHRS and CDR2 is YFSETQ. CDR3: CASSLTGSSGNTIYF. In nucleotides, the CDR3 is TGCGCCAGCAGCTTGACGGGGAGCTCTGGAAACACCATATATTTT. The entire variable domain, with the rest obtained from reference TRBV5-1 and TRBJ1-3, is as follows: KAGVTQTPRYLIKTRGQQVTLSCSPISGHRSVSWYQQTPGQGLQFLFEYFSETQRNKGNFPGRFSGRQFSNSRSEMNVSTLELGDSALYLCASSLTGSSGNTIYFGEGSWLTVV.

In its sample, this clone was seen once. This rearrangement joins TRBV5-4 to TRBJ1-2, with TRBD1 matching 9 bases. The length of the CDR3 is 16 residues. The germline V gene encodes CDR1 SGHNT and CDR2 YYREEE (reference sequence). Trimming removed 4 bases from V and 1 base from J; junction bases left unmatched: 8. CDR3 DNA: TGTGCCAGCAGCCCGCAAAGACAGGGGGGTAACTATGGCTACACCTTC. Its protein product is CASSPQRQGGNYGYTF.

V gene TRBV5-6 combines with J gene TRBJ1-1; D remains ambiguous. The V end was cut by 0 bases, the J end by 6 bases, with 15 bases between. This CDR3 has 15 residues. Germline-derived CDR1 and CDR2 are SGHDT and YYEEEE. CDR3 sequence (DNA): TGTGCCAGCAGCTTGGAGCCCCGGGGTGGCCCTGAAGCTTTCTTT. It codes for CASSLEPRGGPEAFF. The variable domain in full, with the rest retrieved from reference TRBV5-6 and TRBJ1-1, is DAGVTQSPTHLIKTRGQQVTLRCSPKSGHDTVSWYQQALGQGPQFIFQYYEEEERQRGNFPDRFSGHQFPNYSSELNVNALLLGDSALYLCASSLEPRGGPEAFFGQGTRLTVV.

The chain uses TRBV9 and TRBJ1-6, with a possible D match to TRBD1 (6 bases). CDR3 length: 14 residues. Between the trimmed V and J ends, which lost 3 bases and 9 bases, there was a span of 13 bases. The germline CDR1 and CDR2 sequences are SGDLS and YYNGEE. DNA for the CDR3: TGTGCCAGCAGCGCATTACAGGGAAGTTCACCCCTCCACTTT. Translating it yields CASSALQGSSPLHF.

Worth noting for this clone: Other DNA sequences in this specimen translate into the identical CDR3. The CDR3, as DNA: TGTGCCAGCAGCTTGGAGAGGTACAATGAGCAGTTCTTC. Residues: CASSLERYNEQFF. The J gene is TRBJ2-1, the V gene TRBV11-2; the D is unclear. V was pared by 3 bases and J by 4 bases, with 7 bases between. Germline V gene data show CDR1 as SGHAT and CDR2 as FQNNGV. CDR3 length equals 13 residues.

The CDR3 DNA sequence: TGTGCCAGCAGTTCGTGGGGAGGGGTGTATGGCTACACCTTC. It specifies CASSSWGGVYGYTF. The gene calls are TRBV28 and TRBJ1-2, with D possibly TRBD1 on 5 matching bases. The V end lost 4 bases, the J end lost 5 bases, and 14 bases lay between the germline ends. The CDR3 totals 14 residues. The germline gives CDR1 MDHEN, CDR2 SYDVKM.

The chain uses TRBV7-9 and TRBJ1-1; 11 positions agree with TRBD1. CDR3 length: 16 amino acids. J lost 3 bases, V lost 9 bases, and 12 bases had no gene match. In germline, CDR1 is SEHNR, CDR2 FQNEAQ (reference sequence). In DNA form, the CDR3 reads TGTGCCAGTACCCCCTCCGGGACAGGGGGGCACACTGAAGCTTTCTTT. The encoded protein is CASTPSGTGGHTEAFF. The variable domain in full, completed from reference TRBV7-9 and TRBJ1-1, reads DTGVSQNPRHKITKRGQNVTFRCDPISEHNRLYWYRQTLGQGPEFLTYFQNEAQLEKSRLLSDRFSAERPKGSFSTLEIQRTEQGDSAMYLCASTPSGTGGHTEAFFGQGTRLTVV.

The rearrangement uses TRBV9 and TRBJ2-7, with 11 bases matching TRBD2. V shed 4 bases and J 2 bases; nucleotides not matched to a gene: 8. The CDR3 runs 16 residues. Germline V lookup: CDR1 SGDLS, CDR2 YYNGEE. CDR3 DNA: TGTGCCAGCAGCCCGCGACTAGCGGGACACACCTACGAGCAGTACTTC. It codes for CASSPRLAGHTYEQYF.

The J gene is TRBJ2-7, the V gene TRBV15; no clear D gene. The CDR3 has 15 residues. The V end was cut by 0 bases, the J end by 3 bases, with 12 bases between. CDR1 is LNHNV and CDR2 is YYDKDF in the germline V gene (reference sequence). This chain's CDR3 is CATSRDSYGHYEQYF. CDR3 coding DNA: TGTGCCACCAGCAGAGATAGTTACGGTCACTACGAGCAGTACTTC.